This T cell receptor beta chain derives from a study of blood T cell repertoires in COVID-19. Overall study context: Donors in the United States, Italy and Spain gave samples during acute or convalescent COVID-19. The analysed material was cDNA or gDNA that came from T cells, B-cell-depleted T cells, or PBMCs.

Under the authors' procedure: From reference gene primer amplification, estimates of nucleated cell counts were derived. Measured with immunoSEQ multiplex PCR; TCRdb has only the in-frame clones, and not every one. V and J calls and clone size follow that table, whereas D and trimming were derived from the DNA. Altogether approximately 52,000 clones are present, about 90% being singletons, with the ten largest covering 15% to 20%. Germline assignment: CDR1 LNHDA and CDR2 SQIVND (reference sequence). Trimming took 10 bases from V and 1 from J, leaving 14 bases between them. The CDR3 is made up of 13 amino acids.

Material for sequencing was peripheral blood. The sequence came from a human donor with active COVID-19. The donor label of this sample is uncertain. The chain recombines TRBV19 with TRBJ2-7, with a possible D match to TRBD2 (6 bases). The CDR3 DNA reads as TGTGCCACCGGGGAGGCAGGTTCCTACGAGCAGTACTTC. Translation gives CATGEAGSYEQYF. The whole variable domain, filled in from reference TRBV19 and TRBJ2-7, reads DGGITQSPKYLFRKEGQNVTLSCEQNLNHDAMYWYRQDPGQGLRLIYYSQIVNDFQKGDIAEGYSVSREKKESFPLTVTSAQKNPTAFYLCATGEAGSYEQYFGPGTRLTVT.